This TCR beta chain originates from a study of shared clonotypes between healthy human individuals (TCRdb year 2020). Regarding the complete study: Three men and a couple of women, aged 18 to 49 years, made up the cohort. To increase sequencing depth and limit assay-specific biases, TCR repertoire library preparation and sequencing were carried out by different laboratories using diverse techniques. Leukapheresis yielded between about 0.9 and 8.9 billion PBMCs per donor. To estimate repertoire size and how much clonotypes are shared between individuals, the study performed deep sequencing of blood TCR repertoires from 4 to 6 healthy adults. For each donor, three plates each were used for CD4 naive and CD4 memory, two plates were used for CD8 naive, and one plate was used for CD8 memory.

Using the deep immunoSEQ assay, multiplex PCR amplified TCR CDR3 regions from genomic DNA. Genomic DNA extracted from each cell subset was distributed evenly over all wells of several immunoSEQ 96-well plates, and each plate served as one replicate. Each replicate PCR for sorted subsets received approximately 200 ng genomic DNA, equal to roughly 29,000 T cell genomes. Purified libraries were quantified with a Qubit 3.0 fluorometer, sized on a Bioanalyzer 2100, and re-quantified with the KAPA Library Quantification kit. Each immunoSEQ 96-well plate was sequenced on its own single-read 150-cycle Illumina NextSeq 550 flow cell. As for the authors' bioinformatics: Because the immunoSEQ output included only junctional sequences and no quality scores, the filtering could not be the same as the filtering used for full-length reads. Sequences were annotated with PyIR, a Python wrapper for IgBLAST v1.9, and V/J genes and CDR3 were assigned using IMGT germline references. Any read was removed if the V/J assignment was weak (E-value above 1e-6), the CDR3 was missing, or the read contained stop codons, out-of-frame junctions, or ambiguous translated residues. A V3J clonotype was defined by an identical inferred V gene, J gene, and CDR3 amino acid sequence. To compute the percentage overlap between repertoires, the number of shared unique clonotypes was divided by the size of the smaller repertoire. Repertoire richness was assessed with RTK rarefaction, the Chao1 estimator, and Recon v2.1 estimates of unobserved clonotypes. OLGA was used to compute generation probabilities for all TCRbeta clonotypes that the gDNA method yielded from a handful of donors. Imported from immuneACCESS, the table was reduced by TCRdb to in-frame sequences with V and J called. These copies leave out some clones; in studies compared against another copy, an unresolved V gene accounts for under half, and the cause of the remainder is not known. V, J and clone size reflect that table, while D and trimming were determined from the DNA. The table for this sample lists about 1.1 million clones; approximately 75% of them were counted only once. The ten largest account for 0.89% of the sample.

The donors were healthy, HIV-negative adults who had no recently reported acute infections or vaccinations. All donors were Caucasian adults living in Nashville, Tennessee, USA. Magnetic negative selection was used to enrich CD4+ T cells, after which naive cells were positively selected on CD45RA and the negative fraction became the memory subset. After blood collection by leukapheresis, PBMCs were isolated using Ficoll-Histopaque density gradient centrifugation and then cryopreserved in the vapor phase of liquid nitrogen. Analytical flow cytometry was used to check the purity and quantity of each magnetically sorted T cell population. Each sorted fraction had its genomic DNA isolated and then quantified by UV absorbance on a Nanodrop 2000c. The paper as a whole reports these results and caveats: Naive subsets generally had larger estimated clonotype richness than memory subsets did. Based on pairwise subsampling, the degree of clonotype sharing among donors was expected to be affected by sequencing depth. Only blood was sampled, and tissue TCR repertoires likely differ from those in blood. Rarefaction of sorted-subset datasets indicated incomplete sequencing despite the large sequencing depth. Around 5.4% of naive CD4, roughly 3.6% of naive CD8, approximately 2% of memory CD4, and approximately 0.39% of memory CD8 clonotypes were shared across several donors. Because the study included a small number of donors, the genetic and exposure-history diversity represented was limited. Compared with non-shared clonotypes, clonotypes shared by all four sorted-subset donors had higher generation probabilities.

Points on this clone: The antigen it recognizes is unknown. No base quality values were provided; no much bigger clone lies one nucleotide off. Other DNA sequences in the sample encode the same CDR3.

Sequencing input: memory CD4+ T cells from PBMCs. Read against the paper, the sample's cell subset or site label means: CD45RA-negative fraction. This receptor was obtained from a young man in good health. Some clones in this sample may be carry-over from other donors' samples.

In nucleotides, the sequence is TGCGCCAGCAGCTTGGATGGGGGGGATCAGCCCCAGCATTTT. This sequence encodes CASSLDGGDQPQHF. The chain is made from TRBV5-1 and TRBJ1-5; tentative D gene TRBD1, with 5 bases matching. CDR1 and CDR2 (SGHRS, YFSETQ) derive from the germline V gene. Relative to germline, V is 0 bases shorter and J is 5 bases shorter, with 9 bases between their ends. Taken from cysteine to phenylalanine, the CDR3 has 14 residues. CDR3 DNA only is kept here, 42 bases in frame from base 1. The full variable domain, completed from the reference TRBV5-1 and TRBJ1-5 proteins outside the CDR3, reads KAGVTQTPRYLIKTRGQQVTLSCSPISGHRSVSWYQQTPGQGLQFLFEYFSETQRNKGNFPGRFSGRQFSNSRSEMNVSTLELGDSALYLCASSLDGGDQPQHFGDGTRLSIL.